Shown below are 4 T cell receptor beta chains from a single sample sequenced in a study of T cells in localized non-small cell lung cancer. Assay: immunoSEQ multiplex PCR; the TCRdb copy retains only in-frame clones and omits some. This repertoire shows about 82,000 clones, over 70% found once; its top ten account for 15% to 20%. This specimen was PBMCs, taken before any cancer treatment. These receptors all stem from a man between 35 and 75 years old with stage II squamous cell lung carcinoma.

The chain employs TRBV11-1 and TRBJ2-7, with TRBD1 matching 10 bases. Trimming removed 5 bases from V and 6 bases from J; junction bases left unmatched: 10. Germline CDR1 SGHAT, CDR2 FQDESV (reference sequence). CDR3 length equals 15 residues. The DNA for the CDR3 is TGTGCCAGCAGCCGACCGACCGGGACAGGGGCCGAGCAGTACTTC. It specifies CASSRPTGTGAEQYF. The full variable domain, with the rest looked up from reference TRBV11-1 and TRBJ2-7, is EAEVAQSPRYKITEKSQAVAFWCDPISGHATLYWYRQILGQGPELLVQFQDESVVDDSQLPKDRFSAERLKGVDSTLKIQPAELGDSAMYLCASSRPTGTGAEQYFGPGTRLTVT.

This clone was detected once. This chain uses TRBV4-1 with TRBJ1-1, with a weak D call TRBD1 (6 bases). This CDR3 spans 15 amino acids. The germline V gene encodes CDR1 MGHRA and CDR2 YSYEKL. Trimming shortened V by 4 bases and J by 3 bases, and 15 bases separated the two germline ends. CDR3 sequence reads: CASSRPTGRHTEAFF. CDR3 DNA: TGCGCCAGCAGCCGCCCCACAGGGAGGCACACTGAAGCTTTCTTT.

The chain carries TRBV6-5 and TRBJ2-2; D not certain. Per germline, CDR1 MNHEY and CDR2 SVGAGI. The CDR3 consists of 12 residues. Between the trimmed V and J ends, which lost 2 bases and 5 bases, there was a span of 3 bases. DNA of the CDR3: TGTGCCAGCAGTTACGCGACCGGGGAGCTGTTTTTT. Amino acids: CASSYATGELFF.

The chain recombines TRBV6-6 with TRBJ2-7, with 9 bases matching TRBD1. CDR3 size: 15 residues. CDR1 and CDR2 from the germline V gene are MNHNY and SVGAGI (reference sequence). V trimming: 6 bases; J trimming: 3 bases; junction bases outside the gene matches: 9. DNA of the CDR3: TGTGCCAGCAGAACCGCCGGGACAGGGATCTACGAGCAGTACTTC. This encodes CASRTAGTGIYEQYF.